The clone carrying this T cell receptor beta chain was found a few times. Antigen: not known. These data belong to a study of identical twins. Study-wide findings and caveats: It was cross-sectional statistical analysis, not following the same donors, that the conclusions relied on.

Via MiXCR, TCRdb re-called the 5' RACE reads, giving one row per CDR3 protein. The sample holds hundreds of thousands of distinct CDR3 sequences, 7% to 7.5% seen once. The CDR3 has 13 amino acids. Germline V CDR1 and CDR2: MNHEY, SMNVEV (reference sequence). J gave up 6 bases and V 6 bases, and 5 bases lay outside the gene matches. The sample was also linked to a second study, of yellow fever vaccine responses in identical twins.

The genes are TRBV27 and TRBJ1-2; TRBD1 matches 9 bases. This sequence originates from a woman aged 18-29 years in good health. The sample comprised PBMCs. CDR3 DNA sequence: TGTGCCAGCAGCTTCGGACAGGGGAATGGCTACACCTTC. It codes for CASSFGQGNGYTF.